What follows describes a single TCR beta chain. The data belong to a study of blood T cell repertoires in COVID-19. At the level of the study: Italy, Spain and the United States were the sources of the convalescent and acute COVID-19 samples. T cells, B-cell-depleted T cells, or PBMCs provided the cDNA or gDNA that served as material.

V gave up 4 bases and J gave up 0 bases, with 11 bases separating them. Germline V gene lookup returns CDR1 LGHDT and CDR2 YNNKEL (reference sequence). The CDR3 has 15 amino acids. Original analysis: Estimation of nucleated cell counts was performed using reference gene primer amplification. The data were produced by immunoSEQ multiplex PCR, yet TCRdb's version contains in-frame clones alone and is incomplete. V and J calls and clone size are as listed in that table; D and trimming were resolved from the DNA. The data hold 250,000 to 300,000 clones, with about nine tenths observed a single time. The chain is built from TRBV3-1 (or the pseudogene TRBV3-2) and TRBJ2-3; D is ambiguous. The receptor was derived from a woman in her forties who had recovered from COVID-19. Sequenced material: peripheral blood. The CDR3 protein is CASSPITPSTDTQYF. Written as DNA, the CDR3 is TGTGCCAGCAGCCCGATAACTCCTAGCACAGATACGCAGTATTTT.